The 11 T cell receptor beta chains below all came from one sample that was sequenced in a study of OX40 agonist ivuxolimab in advanced cancers. The method was immunoSEQ multiplex PCR; TCRdb's version includes in-frame clones alone and lacks a portion of them. The table shows about 61,000 clones, with around 89% occurring only once. Specimen: CD4+ or CD8+ T cells sorted from blood, collected in a trial of the OX40 agonist ivuxolimab. These receptors came from an adult with an advanced solid tumor such as melanoma, head and neck, liver or kidney cancer.

The chain couples TRBV11-2 to TRBJ2-1; D unresolved. This CDR3 spans 17 amino acids. Trimming removed 3 bases at V and 5 bases at J, with 20 bases between. CDR1 is SGHAT, CDR2 FQNNGV, per germline. The CDR3 sequence: CASSFVVGGAVNNEQFF. The CDR3 DNA sequence: TGTGCCAGCAGCTTCGTAGTAGGCGGTGCGGTAAACAATGAGCAGTTCTTC.

The rearrangement uses TRBV28 and TRBJ2-7; a weak D match, TRBD2 (5 bases). V was trimmed by 1 base and J by 7 bases, leaving 11 bases between them. The CDR3 runs to 13 residues. Germline V gene data show CDR1 as MDHEN and CDR2 as SYDVKM. CDR3 DNA: TGTGCCAGCAGTTTATACGGGGTCGGGGAGCAGTACTTC. Amino acid sequence: CASSLYGVGEQYF.

The chain is built from TRBV6-5 and TRBJ2-7; D is perhaps TRBD2 (6 bases). CDR1 is MNHEY and CDR2 is SVGAGI in the germline V gene. V was pared by 11 bases and J by 3 bases, with 8 bases between. The CDR3 has 10 amino acids. The CDR3 spells CAGGVYEQYF. CDR3 in DNA: TGTGCCGGAGGGGTCTACGAGCAGTACTTC.

The chain uses TRBV5-6 and TRBJ2-7; D not certain. The CDR3 runs to 13 residues. V lost 4 bases to trimming and J lost 1 base, with 9 bases between them. CDR1 and CDR2 from the germline V gene are SGHDT and YYEEEE. This chain's CDR3 is CASSLDGSYEQYF. In nucleotides, the CDR3 is TGTGCCAGCAGCCTGGACGGGTCCTACGAGCAGTACTTC.

The gene calls are TRBV27 and TRBJ2-3; D is perhaps TRBD1 (6 bases). The germline CDR1 and CDR2 sequences are MNHEY and SMNVEV (reference sequence). The V end lost 5 bases, the J end lost 3 bases, and 21 bases lay between the germline ends. This CDR3 region has 17 residues. The CDR3 DNA follows: TGTGCCAGCAGTCCCTCACAGGGAGAGGTTGCTACAGATACGCAGTATTTT. Amino acids: CASSPSQGEVATDTQYF.

J is TRBJ2-7 and V is TRBV5-5; D is unresolved. V was cut by 0 bases and J by 0 bases, with 7 bases left in between. Germline CDR1 and CDR2: SGHKS and YYEKEE (reference sequence). There are 14 residues in the CDR3. CDR3 nucleotide sequence: TGTGCCAGCAGCTTGGGATCAGGCTCCTACGAGCAGTACTTC. Translated: CASSLGSGSYEQYF.

This sequence joins TRBV11-2 and TRBJ2-7; 10 positions agree with TRBD2. The CDR3 consists of 15 residues. With V trimmed by 5 bases and J by 2 bases, 6 bases remained unmatched. Germline CDR1 SGHAT, CDR2 FQNNGV. This chain's CDR3 is CASSPRLAGTYEQYF. CDR3 DNA: TGTGCCAGCAGCCCTAGACTAGCGGGTACCTACGAGCAGTACTTC.

V and J are TRBV6-5 and TRBJ2-7; 7 nucleotides align to TRBD2. Trimming cost V 6 bases and J 4 bases; bases outside gene matches: 9. Germline CDR1 and CDR2: MNHEY and SVGAGI. CDR3 size: 14 residues. The CDR3 is CASSPLGGRYEQYF. The DNA of the CDR3 is TGTGCCAGCAGCCCCCTGGGCGGGAGATACGAGCAGTACTTC.

The chain recombines TRBV27 with TRBJ1-4, with TRBD1 as a possible D gene (5 bases). Trimming stripped 6 bases from V and 5 bases from J, with 16 bases between. The CDR3 runs 15 residues. Germline V CDR1 and CDR2: MNHEY, SMNVEV (reference sequence). CDR3 sequence reads: CASSEATSGNEKLFF. The CDR3 nucleotides read TGTGCCAGCAGCGAAGCGACGTCAGGGAATGAAAAACTGTTTTTT.

The rearrangement links TRBV28 to TRBJ2-2; possibly TRBD2 for D (7 bases). The CDR3 totals 15 residues. The V gene's germline CDR1 is MDHEN and CDR2 SYDVKM. V was trimmed by 3 bases and J by 7 bases, leaving 15 bases between them. The CDR3 region is CASSFWQGRGGELFF. The CDR3 coding sequence is TGTGCCAGCAGTTTTTGGCAGGGGAGGGGCGGGGAGCTGTTTTTT.

The gene calls are TRBV7-6 and TRBJ2-7; tentatively, D is TRBD2 (5 bases). The CDR3 spans 14 residues. From germline, CDR1 is SGHVS and CDR2 FNYEAQ. V gave up 1 base and J gave up 5 bases, with 12 bases separating them. CDR3 sequence (DNA): TGTGCCAGCAGCTTAGGGGGTCTAGCCGACGAGCAGTACTTC. Translated: CASSLGGLADEQYF. Together with reference TRBV7-6 and TRBJ2-7, the CDR3 gives the full variable domain: GAGVSQSPRYKVTKRGQDVALRCDPISGHVSLYWYRQALGQGPEFLTYFNYEAQQDKSGLPNDRFSAERPEGSISTLTIQRTEQRDSAMYRCASSLGGLADEQYFGPGTRLTVT.